This T cell receptor beta chain was sequenced during a study of blood T cell repertoires in COVID-19. This table comes from immunoSEQ multiplex PCR, and its TCRdb copy is limited to in-frame clones, with some not included. This sample yields fewer than 400,000 clones, of which 85% are seen a single time; 1.9% belongs to the top ten. Germline V lookup: CDR1 ENHRY, CDR2 SYGVKD. The CDR3 has 15 residues. Trimming cost V 0 bases and J 3 bases, with 11 bases left between them. This sequence was found in a woman aged 30 to 39 who had been exposed to COVID-19. V is TRBV10-3 and J is TRBJ2-5; tentatively, D is TRBD1 (5 bases). Input material: PBMCs or T cells enriched from blood (not recorded which). For the CDR3, the DNA is TGTGCCATCAGTGAGTCGAGCACGACAGAAGAGACCCAGTACTTC. Residues: CAISESSTTEETQYF.